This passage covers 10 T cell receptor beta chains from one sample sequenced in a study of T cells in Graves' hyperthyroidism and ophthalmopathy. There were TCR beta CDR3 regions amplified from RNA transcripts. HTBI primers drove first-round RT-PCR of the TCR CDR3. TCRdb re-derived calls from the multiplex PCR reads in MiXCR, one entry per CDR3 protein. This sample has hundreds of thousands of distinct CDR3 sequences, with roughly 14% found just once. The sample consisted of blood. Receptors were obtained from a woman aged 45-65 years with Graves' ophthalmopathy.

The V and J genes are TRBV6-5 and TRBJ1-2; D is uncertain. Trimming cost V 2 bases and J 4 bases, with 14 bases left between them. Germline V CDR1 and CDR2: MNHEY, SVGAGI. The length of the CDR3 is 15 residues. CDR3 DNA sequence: TGTGCCAGCAGTTACCCTACGGGGATATTCTATGGCTACACCTTC. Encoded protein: CASSYPTGIFYGYTF.

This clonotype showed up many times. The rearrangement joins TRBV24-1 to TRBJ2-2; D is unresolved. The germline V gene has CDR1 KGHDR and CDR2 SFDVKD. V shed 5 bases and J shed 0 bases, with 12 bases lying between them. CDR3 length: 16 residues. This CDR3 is CATSGGTASNTGELFF. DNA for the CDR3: TGTGCCACCAGTGGAGGAACAGCCTCGAACACCGGGGAGCTGTTTTTT.

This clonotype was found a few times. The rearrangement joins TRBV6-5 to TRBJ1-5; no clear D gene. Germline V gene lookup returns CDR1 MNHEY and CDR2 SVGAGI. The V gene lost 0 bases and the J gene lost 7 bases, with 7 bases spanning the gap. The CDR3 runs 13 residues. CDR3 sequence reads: CASSYSEGQPQHF. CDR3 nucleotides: TGTGCCAGCAGTTACTCCGAGGGCCAGCCCCAGCATTTT.

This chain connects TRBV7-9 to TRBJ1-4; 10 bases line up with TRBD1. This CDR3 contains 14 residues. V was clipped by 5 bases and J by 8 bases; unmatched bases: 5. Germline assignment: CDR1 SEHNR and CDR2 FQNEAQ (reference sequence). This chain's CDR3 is CASSMTGGGEKLFF. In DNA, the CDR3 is TGTGCCAGCAGCATGACAGGGGGCGGCGAAAAACTGTTTTTT.

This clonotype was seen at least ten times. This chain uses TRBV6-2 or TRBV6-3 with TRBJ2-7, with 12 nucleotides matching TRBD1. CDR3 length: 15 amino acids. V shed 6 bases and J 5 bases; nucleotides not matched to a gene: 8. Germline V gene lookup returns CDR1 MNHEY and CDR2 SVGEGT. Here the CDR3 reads CASSHTRDRGHEQYF. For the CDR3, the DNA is TGTGCCAGCAGCCACACCCGGGACAGGGGGCACGAGCAGTACTTC.

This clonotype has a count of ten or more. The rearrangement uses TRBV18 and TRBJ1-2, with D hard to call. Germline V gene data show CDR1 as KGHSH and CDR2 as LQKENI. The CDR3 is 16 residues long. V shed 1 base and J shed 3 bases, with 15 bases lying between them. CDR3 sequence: CASSPLPGVLDYGYTF. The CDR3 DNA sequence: TGTGCCAGCTCACCACTCCCGGGTGTTCTCGACTATGGCTACACCTTC.

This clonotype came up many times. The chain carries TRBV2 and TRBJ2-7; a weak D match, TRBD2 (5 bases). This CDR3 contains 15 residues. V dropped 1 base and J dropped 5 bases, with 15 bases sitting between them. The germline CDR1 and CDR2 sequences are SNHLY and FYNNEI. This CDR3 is CASSEGIGIIHEQYF. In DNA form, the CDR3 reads TGTGCCAGCAGTGAAGGGATCGGGATTATACACGAGCAGTACTTC.

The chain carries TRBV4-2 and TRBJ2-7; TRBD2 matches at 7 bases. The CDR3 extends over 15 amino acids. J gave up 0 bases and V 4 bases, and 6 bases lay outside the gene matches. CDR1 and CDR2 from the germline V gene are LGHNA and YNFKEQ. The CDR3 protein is CASSLSRGSSYEQYF. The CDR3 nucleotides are TGTGCCAGCAGCCTTTCCCGCGGGAGCTCCTACGAGCAGTACTTC.

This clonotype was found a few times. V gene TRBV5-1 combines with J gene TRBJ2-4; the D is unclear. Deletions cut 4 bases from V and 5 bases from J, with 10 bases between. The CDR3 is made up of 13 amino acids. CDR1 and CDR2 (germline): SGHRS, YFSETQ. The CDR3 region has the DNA TGCGCCAGCAGCCAAATAGGAGAAAACATTCAGTACTTC. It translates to CASSQIGENIQYF. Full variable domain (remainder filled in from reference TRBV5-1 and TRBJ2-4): KAGVTQTPRYLIKTRGQQVTLSCSPISGHRSVSWYQQTPGQGLQFLFEYFSETQRNKGNFPGRFSGRQFSNSRSEMNVSTLELGDSALYLCASSQIGENIQYFGAGTRLSVL.

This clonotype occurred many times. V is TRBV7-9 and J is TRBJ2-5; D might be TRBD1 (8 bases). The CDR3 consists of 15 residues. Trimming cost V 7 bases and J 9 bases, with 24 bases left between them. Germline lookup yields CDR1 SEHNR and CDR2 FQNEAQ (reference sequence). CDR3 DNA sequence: TGTGCCAGCACCCCGGACAGGGCCCCCCGGGGGGCCCAGTACTTC. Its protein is CASTPDRAPRGAQYF.